This section outlines one T cell receptor beta chain sequence together with its context. Sequencing was performed with immunoSEQ multiplex PCR; in TCRdb, only in-frame clones are kept and a portion is missing. The sample lists hundreds of thousands of clones; about 90% were seen once. This specimen belongs to a study of blood T cell repertoires in COVID-19. About the study: Two negative PCRs, clearance, or symptom resolution were required of recovered Cohort 3 donors.

The sequencing sample was made of PBMCs or T cells enriched from blood (not recorded which). This clonotype was sampled from a man aged 35-49 years in a cohort exposed to, infected with or recovered from COVID-19 (not recorded which).

For the CDR3, the DNA is TGTGCCAGCTCACCCGACAGGTCTACTGAAGCTTTCTTT. Translation gives CASSPDRSTEAFF. The chain combines TRBV18 with TRBJ1-1, with a possible D match to TRBD1 (6 bases). The CDR3 length is 13 residues. CDR1 and CDR2 from the germline V gene are KGHSH and LQKENI. With 3 bases removed from V and 5 bases from J, the gap between germline ends came to 10 bases.